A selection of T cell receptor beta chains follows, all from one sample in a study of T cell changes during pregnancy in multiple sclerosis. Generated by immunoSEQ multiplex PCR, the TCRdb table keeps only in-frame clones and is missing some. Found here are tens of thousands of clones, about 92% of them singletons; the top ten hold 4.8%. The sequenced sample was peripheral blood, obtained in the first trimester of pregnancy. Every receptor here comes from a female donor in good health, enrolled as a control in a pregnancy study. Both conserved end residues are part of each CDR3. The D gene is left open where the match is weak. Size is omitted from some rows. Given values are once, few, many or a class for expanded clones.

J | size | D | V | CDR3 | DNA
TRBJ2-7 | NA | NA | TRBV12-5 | CASAADTNYEQYF | TGTGCTAGTGCCGCGGACACAAACTACGAGCAGTACTTC
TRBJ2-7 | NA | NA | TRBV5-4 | CASSSGGSGGRYEQYF | TGTGCCAGCAGTTCTGGCGGCAGCGGAGGCCGCTACGAGCAGTACTTC
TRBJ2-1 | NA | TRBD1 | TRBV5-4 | CASSLGRGIYNEQFF | TGTGCCAGCAGCTTGGGCAGGGGGATTTACAATGAGCAGTTCTTC
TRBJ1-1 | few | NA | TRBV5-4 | CAIEIGAGAFF | TGTGCCATAGAGATCGGAGCCGGAGCTTTCTTT
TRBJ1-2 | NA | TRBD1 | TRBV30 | CAWSPRDRGRYGYTF | TGTGCCTGGAGTCCCCGGGACAGGGGGCGGTATGGCTACACCTTC
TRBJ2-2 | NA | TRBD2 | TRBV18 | CASSTGTSSGELFF | TGTGCCAGCTCAACCGGGACTAGCAGCGGGGAGCTGTTTTTT
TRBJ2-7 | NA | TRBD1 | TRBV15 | CATSRDRGPYEQYF | TGTGCCACCAGCAGGGACAGGGGACCCTACGAGCAGTACTTC
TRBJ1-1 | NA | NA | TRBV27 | CASGLRGRGAFF | TGTGCCAGCGGCCTAAGGGGGAGAGGAGCTTTCTTT
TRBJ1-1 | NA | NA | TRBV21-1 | CASSQTGTGKFLTFF | TGTGCCAGCAGCCAGACTGGGACAGGGAAGTTCTTGACTTTCTTT
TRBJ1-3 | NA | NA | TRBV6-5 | CASRGEKSGNTIYF | TGTGCCAGCAGGGGCGAAAAATCTGGAAACACCATATATTTT
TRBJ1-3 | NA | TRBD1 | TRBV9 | CASSVQGTGISGNTIYF | TGTGCCAGCAGCGTGCAAGGGACAGGGATTTCTGGAAACACCATATATTTT
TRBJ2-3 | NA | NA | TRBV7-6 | CASSLGPQPTDTQYF | TGTGCCAGCAGCCTAGGACCACAGCCCACAGATACGCAGTATTTT
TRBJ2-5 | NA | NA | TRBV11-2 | CASSSPRARETQYF | TGTGCCAGCAGCTCCCCGAGGGCTAGAGAGACCCAGTACTTC
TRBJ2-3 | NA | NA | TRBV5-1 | CASSLGGPTSTDTQYF | TGCGCCAGCAGCTTAGGGGGTCCTACTAGCACAGATACGCAGTATTTT
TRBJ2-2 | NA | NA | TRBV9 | CASSGLNTGELFF | TGTGCCAGCAGCGGACTGAACACCGGGGAGCTGTTTTTT
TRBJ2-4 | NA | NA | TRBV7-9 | CASNPLAKNIQYF | TGTGCCAGCAATCCTCTAGCCAAAAACATTCAGTACTTC
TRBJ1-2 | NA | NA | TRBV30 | CAWSGHNNYGYTF | TGTGCCTGGAGTGGACATAATAACTATGGCTACACCTTC
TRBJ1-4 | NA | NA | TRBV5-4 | CASSLGTVGEKLFF | TGTGCCAGCAGCCTCGGGACTGTTGGGGAAAAACTGTTTTTT
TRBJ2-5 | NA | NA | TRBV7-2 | CASSSRVKETQYF | TGTGCCAGCAGTTCCAGGGTGAAAGAGACCCAGTACTTC
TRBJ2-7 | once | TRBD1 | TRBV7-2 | CASSSDRGTYEQYF | TGTGCCAGCAGCTCGGACAGGGGTACCTACGAGCAGTACTTC
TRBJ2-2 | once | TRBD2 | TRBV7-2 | CASSLDFWLAENTGELFF | TGTGCCAGCAGCTTAGATTTCTGGCTAGCGGAGAACACCGGGGAGCTGTTTTTT
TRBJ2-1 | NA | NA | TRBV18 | CASSPPHLAGEQFF | TGTGCCAGCTCACCACCGCACCTAGCCGGTGAGCAGTTCTTC